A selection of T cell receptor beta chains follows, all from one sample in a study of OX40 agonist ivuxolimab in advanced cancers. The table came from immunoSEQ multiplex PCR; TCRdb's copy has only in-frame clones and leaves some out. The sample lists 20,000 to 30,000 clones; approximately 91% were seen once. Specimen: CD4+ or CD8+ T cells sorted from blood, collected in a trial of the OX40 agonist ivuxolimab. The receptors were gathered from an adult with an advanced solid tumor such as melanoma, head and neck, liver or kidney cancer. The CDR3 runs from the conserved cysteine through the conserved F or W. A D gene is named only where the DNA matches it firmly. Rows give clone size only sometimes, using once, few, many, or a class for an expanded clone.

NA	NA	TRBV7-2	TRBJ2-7	TGTGCCAGCAGCTTCGGCGGCCTAGCCTACTACGAGCAGTACTTC	CASSFGGLAYYEQYF
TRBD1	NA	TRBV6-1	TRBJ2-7	TGTGCCAGCAGTGCAATTACCGGGACAGGGAACGAGCAGTACTTC	CASSAITGTGNEQYF
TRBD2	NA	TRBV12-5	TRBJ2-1	TGTGCTAGTGGTTTGGGGACTAGCGGGAGATACAATGAGCAGTTCTTC	CASGLGTSGRYNEQFF
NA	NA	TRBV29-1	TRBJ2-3	TGCAGCGTTGCTTTCCCTGCGGGTATAGATACGCAGTATTTT	CSVAFPAGIDTQYF
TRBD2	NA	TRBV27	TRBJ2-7	TGTGCCAGCAGTCCCGGGACTAGCGGGGGGGCGAACGAGCAGTACTTC	CASSPGTSGGANEQYF
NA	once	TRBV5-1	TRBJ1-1	TGCGCCAGCAGCTTCGAACATCTGAACACTGAAGCTTTCTTT	CASSFEHLNTEAFF
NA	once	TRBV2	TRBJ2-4	TGTGCCAGCAAGAAGGATGCCAAAAACATTCAGTACTTC	CASKKDAKNIQYF
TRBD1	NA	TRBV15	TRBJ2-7	TGTGCCACCAGCAGTGGGACAGACTACGAGCAGTACTTC	CATSSGTDYEQYF
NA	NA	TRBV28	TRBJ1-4	TGTGCCAGCAGGGTCCAAGAAAAACTGTTTTTT	CASRVQEKLFF
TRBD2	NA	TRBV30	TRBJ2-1	TGTGCCTGGACCACGGGAGGGGTAAATGAGCAGTTCTTC	CAWTTGGVNEQFF
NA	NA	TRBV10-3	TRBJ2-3	TGTGCCATCAGTTTACAGGAGACAGATACGCAGTATTTT	CAISLQETDTQYF
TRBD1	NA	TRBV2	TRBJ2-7	TGTGCCAGCAGGGACAGGGGCTACGAGCAGTACTTC	CASRDRGYEQYF
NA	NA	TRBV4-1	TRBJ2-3	TGCGCCAGCAGCCAAGTAGGTGCAGATACGCAGTATTTT	CASSQVGADTQYF
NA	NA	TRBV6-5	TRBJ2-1	TGTGCCAGCAGTTATGCCCTAGGGAATGAGCAGTTCTTC	CASSYALGNEQFF
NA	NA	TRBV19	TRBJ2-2	TGTGCCAGTAGTATTAAGCGGCGGTTAGACACCGGGGAGCTGTTTTTT	CASSIKRRLDTGELFF
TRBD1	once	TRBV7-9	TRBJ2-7	TGTGCCAGCAGCGGGGACAGATCCTACGAGCAGTACTTC	CASSGDRSYEQYF
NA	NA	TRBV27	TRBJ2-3	TGTGCCAGCAGTTTGGGGTGGAACACAGATACGCAGTATTTT	CASSLGWNTDTQYF
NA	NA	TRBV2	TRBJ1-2	TGTGCCAGCAGTGAAGGCCCAGGGAACTATGGCTACACCTTC	CASSEGPGNYGYTF
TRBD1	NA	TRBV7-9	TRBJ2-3	TGTGCCAGCAGCTTACAACAGGGGGTGGGCACAGATACGCAGTATTTT	CASSLQQGVGTDTQYF
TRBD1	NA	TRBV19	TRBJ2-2	TGTGCCAGTAGTGACAGGGCCGGGGAGCTGTTTTTT	CASSDRAGELFF
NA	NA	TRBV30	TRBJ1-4	TGTGCCTGGAGGATCGCCCCGACTTCTGAAAAACTGTTTTTT	CAWRIAPTSEKLFF
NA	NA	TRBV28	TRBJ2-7	TGTGCCAGCAGTTTGGGACACCTCTACGAGCAGTACTTC	CASSLGHLYEQYF
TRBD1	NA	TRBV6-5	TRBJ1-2	TGTGCCAGCAGTTACTCGGGACAGGGGCTGGCCTATGGCTACACCTTC	CASSYSGQGLAYGYTF
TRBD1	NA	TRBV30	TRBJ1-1	TGTGCCTGGAGTCGGACAGGGCTTGAAGCTTTCTTT	CAWSRTGLEAFF
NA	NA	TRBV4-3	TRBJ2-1	TGCGCCAGCAGCTTGGACAGTTCTGAGCAGTTCTTC	CASSLDSSEQFF
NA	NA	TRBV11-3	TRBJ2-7	TGTGCCAGCAGCTTAGCCCCTGTCGAGCAGTACTTC	CASSLAPVEQYF
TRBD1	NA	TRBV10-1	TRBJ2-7	TGCGCCAGCAGTGAGTCATCAGGGTCAGAACAGGGGAACGAGCAGTACTTC	CASSESSGSEQGNEQYF
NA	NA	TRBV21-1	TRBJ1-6	TGTGCCAGCACCCCACAGGGTTTTCGTAATTCACCCCTCCACTTT	CASTPQGFRNSPLHF
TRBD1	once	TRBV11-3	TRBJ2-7	TGTGCCAGCAGCGGACAGGGGGCTTCCTACGAGCAGTACTTC	CASSGQGASYEQYF
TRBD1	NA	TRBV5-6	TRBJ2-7	TGTGCCAGCAGCCCCAGGGGGCCCAGCTCCTACGAGCAGTACTTC	CASSPRGPSSYEQYF
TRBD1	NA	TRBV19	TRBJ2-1	TGTGCCAGTAGCAACAGGGGGCGAGGGGATGAGCAGTTCTTC	CASSNRGRGDEQFF
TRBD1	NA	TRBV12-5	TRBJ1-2	TGTGCTAGTGGTACAGGGACAGGCTGGGATGGCTACACCTTC	CASGTGTGWDGYTF
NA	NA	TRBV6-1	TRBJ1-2	TGTGCCAGCAGTGAAGAGGGAAGGTCCTATGGCTACACCTTC	CASSEEGRSYGYTF
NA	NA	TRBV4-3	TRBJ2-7	TGCGCCAGCAGCCAAGATATGGGGAGCGAGCAGTACTTC	CASSQDMGSEQYF
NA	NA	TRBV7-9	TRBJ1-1	TGTGCCAGCAGCTCCGCGGTCCAAGCTTTCTTT	CASSSAVQAFF
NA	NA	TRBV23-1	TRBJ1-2	TGCGCCATCCAACCGTATGGCTACACCTTC	CAIQPYGYTF
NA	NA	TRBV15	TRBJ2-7	TGTGCCACCAGCAGAGATCGTGGAATTCTGGACGAGCAGTACTTC	CATSRDRGILDEQYF
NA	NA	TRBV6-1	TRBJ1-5	TGTGCCAGCAGTGACAGGTCTGCTCAGCCCCAGCATTTT	CASSDRSAQPQHF
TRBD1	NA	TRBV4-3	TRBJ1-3	TGCGCCAGCAGCCAGGAAACAGGGGGCGAGTGGTCTGGAAACACCATATATTTT	CASSQETGGEWSGNTIYF
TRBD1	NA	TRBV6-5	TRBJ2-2	TGTGCCACCGGGACAGGGTATACCGGGGAGCTGTTTTTT	CATGTGYTGELFF
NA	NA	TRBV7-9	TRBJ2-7	TGTGCCAGCAGGCGGCATAGCGGTGTCGAGCAGTACTTC	CASRRHSGVEQYF
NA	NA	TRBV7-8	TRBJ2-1	TGTGCCAGCAGCTTAGTTGGGGGTCTCTACAATGAGCAGTTCTTC	CASSLVGGLYNEQFF
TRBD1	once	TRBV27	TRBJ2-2	TGTGCCAGCAGTTTATTCGGACAGGGTGGGTACGCGAACACCGGGGAGCTGTTTTTT	CASSLFGQGGYANTGELFF
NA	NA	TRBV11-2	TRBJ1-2	TGTGCCAGCAGCTTAGGTCCCGATAGATACTATGGCTACACCTTC	CASSLGPDRYYGYTF
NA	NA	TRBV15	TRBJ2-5	TGTGCCACCAGCACGTTCAGCCACCAAGAGACCCAGTACTTC	CATSTFSHQETQYF
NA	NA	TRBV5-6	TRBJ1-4	TGTGCCAGCAGCTTGGCCGACAGTGATAATGAAAAACTGTTTTTT	CASSLADSDNEKLFF
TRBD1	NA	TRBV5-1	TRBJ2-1	TGCGCCAGCAGCATGCTGACAGGGGGTTCCTACAATGAGCAGTTCTTC	CASSMLTGGSYNEQFF
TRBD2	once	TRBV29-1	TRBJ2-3	TGCAGCGTTGTTTGGCCTAGCGGTAGCACAGATACGCAGTATTTT	CSVVWPSGSTDTQYF
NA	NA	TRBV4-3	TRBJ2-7	TGCGCCAGCAGCCAAGAGGGTCGGACCCCTAGCTACGAGCAGTACTTC	CASSQEGRTPSYEQYF
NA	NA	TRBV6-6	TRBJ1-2	TGTGCCAGCAGTTCCGGAACCCTGGCTAACTATGGCTACACCTTC	CASSSGTLANYGYTF
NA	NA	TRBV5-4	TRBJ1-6	TGTGCCAGCAGCTTGCCAGGTGCAGTGAATTCACCCCTCCACTTT	CASSLPGAVNSPLHF